The clone carrying this T cell receptor (beta chain) was detected a few times. Its cognate antigen is unknown. Each CDR3 protein is one row after TCRdb ran MiXCR on the 5' RACE reads. This table has about 410,000 distinct CDR3 sequences, around 17% appearing once. This sample is drawn from a study of T-cell memory formation after mild COVID-19. Turning to the study itself: TCR clusters mostly belonged to single donors. Regarding the study as a whole: Day 15 to 85 contracting clones showed balanced CD4/CD8; later expanders leaned CD4+. Cross-reactive memory appears to have joined, as suggested by some responding clones showing up in pre-infection memory.

The receptor comes from a man between 18 and 29 years old who had mild COVID-19 (a few samples of this study predate the infection). Cell type and time point are not known. The sequenced sample consisted of PBMCs or a T cell subset sorted from them (not recorded which).

CDR3 sequence: CASSAGLAPYEQYF. Here the CDR3 DNA reads TGTGCCAGCAGCGCTGGACTAGCCCCCTACGAGCAGTACTTC. The chain recombines TRBV9 with TRBJ2-7; TRBD2 matches 8 bases. In germline, CDR1 is SGDLS, CDR2 YYNGEE. The length of the CDR3 is 14 residues. Losses at the gene ends were 3 bases for V and 2 bases for J; bases not matched to a gene: 4.